This is a list of T cell receptor beta chains from one sample in a study of shared clonotypes between healthy human individuals. Generated by immunoSEQ multiplex PCR, the TCRdb table keeps only in-frame clones and is missing some. The table includes fewer than 1.6 million clones, less than 99% detected once. Source material: naive CD4+ T cells sorted from blood. The receptors were sampled from a man aged 25 to 40 in good health. Both conserved end residues are part of each CDR3. Fields, in order: D gene, V gene, clone size, J gene, CDR3 protein, CDR3 DNA. A D gene is named only where the DNA matches it firmly. Part of the rows lack a size; the others show once, few, many or a class for expanded clones.

-	TRBV5-5	-	TRBJ2-1	CASSLVQEVNHEQFF	TGTGCCAGCAGCTTGGTACAAGAGGTTAATCATGAGCAGTTCTTC
-	TRBV10-2	-	TRBJ2-2	CASRIEQNTGELFF	TGCGCCAGCAGGATCGAGCAGAACACCGGGGAGCTGTTTTTT
TRBD1	TRBV16	-	TRBJ2-6	CASSRTGEGANVLTF	TGTGCCAGCAGCCGGACAGGGGAGGGGGCCAACGTCCTGACTTTC
TRBD2	TRBV19	-	TRBJ2-1	CASSIGAGGLFGQFF	TGTGCCAGTAGTATTGGGGCGGGAGGCCTCTTCGGGCAGTTCTTC
-	TRBV7-9	-	TRBJ1-2	CASSLPGHIYGYTF	TGTGCCAGCAGCTTACCAGGACACATCTATGGCTACACCTTC
-	TRBV19	-	TRBJ2-6	CASSSGANVLTF	TGTGCCAGTAGTTCCGGGGCCAACGTCCTGACTTTC
-	TRBV29-1	-	TRBJ2-1	CSVDGNYNEQFF	TGCAGCGTTGACGGGAACTACAATGAGCAGTTCTTC
-	TRBV5-4	-	TRBJ1-2	CASSSPRDSNYGYTF	TGTGCCAGCAGCTCACCCCGGGATTCGAACTATGGCTACACCTTC
TRBD1	TRBV18	-	TRBJ1-2	CASSPLLDRGIGYTF	TGTGCCAGCTCACCTCTTCTGGACAGGGGGATTGGCTACACCTTC
TRBD1	TRBV5-1	-	TRBJ2-5	CASSKGQGWRETQYF	TGCGCCAGCAGCAAAGGACAGGGATGGAGGGAGACCCAGTACTTC
TRBD1	TRBV5-1	-	TRBJ2-5	CASSLGEDGTGYQETQYF	TGCGCCAGCAGCTTGGGTGAAGATGGGACAGGGTACCAAGAGACCCAGTACTTC
-	TRBV25-1	-	TRBJ2-7	CASSEYGWTGGEQYF	TGTGCCAGCAGTGAATATGGGTGGACGGGTGGAGAGCAGTACTTC
-	TRBV28	-	TRBJ1-1	CASSLTGYAFF	TGTGCCAGCAGTCTAACAGGGTACGCTTTCTTT
-	TRBV5-1	-	TRBJ2-5	CASSENEETQYF	TGCGCCAGCAGTGAAAATGAGGAGACCCAGTACTTC
TRBD2	TRBV2	-	TRBJ2-7	CASSGRAPYEQYF	TGTGCCAGCAGCGGGAGGGCCCCCTACGAGCAGTACTTC
-	TRBV5-1	-	TRBJ2-3	CASSPEIAQGRTDTQYF	TGCGCCAGCAGCCCTGAAATAGCGCAGGGTCGCACAGATACGCAGTATTTT
-	TRBV5-1	-	TRBJ2-1	CASSLERRGYNEQFF	TGCGCCAGCAGCTTGGAGAGGAGGGGCTACAATGAGCAGTTCTTC
-	TRBV28	-	TRBJ2-7	CASSPQSGAYEQYF	TGTGCCAGCAGTCCTCAGTCGGGGGCCTACGAGCAGTACTTC
-	TRBV7-2	-	TRBJ2-1	CASRLAGQDNEQFF	TGTGCCAGCAGGCTAGCGGGACAGGACAATGAGCAGTTCTTC
TRBD1	TRBV2	-	TRBJ2-5	CASSDDRAGQETQYF	TGTGCCAGCAGTGATGACAGGGCGGGTCAAGAGACCCAGTACTTC
TRBD2	TRBV7-2	-	TRBJ2-7	CASSLVTSGRYEQYF	TGTGCCAGCAGCTTAGTGACTAGCGGGAGATACGAGCAGTACTTC
TRBD1	TRBV4-1	-	TRBJ1-3	CASSQGNRGAGNTIYF	TGCGCCAGCAGCCAAGGGAACAGGGGCGCTGGAAACACCATATATTTT
TRBD2	TRBV28	-	TRBJ2-2	CASSLYMFGLAGEGNTGELFF	TGTGCCAGCAGTCTTTACATGTTTGGGCTAGCGGGAGAAGGGAACACCGGGGAGCTGTTTTTT
TRBD2	TRBV9	-	TRBJ2-2	CASSRAGGLDGELFF	TGTGCCAGCAGCCGAGCGGGAGGGCTGGACGGGGAGCTGTTTTTT
TRBD1	TRBV27	-	TRBJ2-7	CASKWTGPSYEQYF	TGTGCCAGCAAATGGACAGGTCCGTCCTACGAGCAGTACTTC
-	TRBV7-6	-	TRBJ2-7	CASSLASVDEQYF	TGTGCCAGCAGCTTAGCCTCTGTCGACGAGCAGTACTTC
TRBD2	TRBV5-1	-	TRBJ2-5	CASSLASGTETQYF	TGCGCCAGCAGCTTGGCCAGCGGGACGGAGACCCAGTACTTC
TRBD1	TRBV5-5	-	TRBJ2-2	CASSPKIRTGAANTGELFF	TGTGCCAGCAGCCCCAAAATACGGACAGGGGCTGCGAACACCGGGGAGCTGTTTTTT
-	TRBV11-3	-	TRBJ2-7	CASSLKGNSYEQYF	TGTGCCAGCAGCTTAAAGGGGAACAGCTACGAGCAGTACTTC
TRBD1	TRBV9	-	TRBJ2-1	CASSAGGARINEQFF	TGTGCCAGCAGCGCAGGGGGCGCAAGAATAAATGAGCAGTTCTTC
TRBD1	TRBV6-6	-	TRBJ2-7	CASNHRTGGYYEQYF	TGTGCCAGCAACCACCGGACAGGGGGTTACTACGAGCAGTACTTC
-	TRBV9	-	TRBJ2-1	CASSVTGTTNEQFF	TGTGCCAGCAGCGTCACCGGGACAACAAATGAGCAGTTCTTC
-	TRBV5-1	-	TRBJ2-2	CASSLGQGNTGELFF	TGCGCCAGCAGCTTGGGGCAGGGGAACACCGGGGAGCTGTTTTTT
TRBD2	TRBV6-1	-	TRBJ2-7	CASRRPGLDSYEQYF	TGTGCCAGCAGACGGCCGGGACTAGACTCCTACGAGCAGTACTTC
TRBD2	TRBV9	-	TRBJ2-1	CASSVGGLAGGEQFF	TGTGCCAGCAGCGTAGGTGGGCTAGCGGGAGGTGAGCAGTTCTTC
-	TRBV1	once	TRBJ2-3	CTSSQTWREASDTQYF	TGCACCAGCAGCCAAACGTGGCGGGAGGCCTCGGATACGCAGTATTTT
-	TRBV7-6	-	TRBJ2-5	CASSVLGRTAISQETQYF	TGTGCCAGCAGCGTGTTGGGACGGACCGCGATTTCACAAGAGACCCAGTACTTC
TRBD2	TRBV6-5	-	TRBJ2-2	CASSRTSNTGELFF	TGTGCCAGCAGCAGGACTAGCAACACCGGGGAGCTGTTTTTT
-	TRBV18	-	TRBJ2-7	CASSTGPSYEQYF	TGTGCCAGCTCGACAGGCCCGTCCTACGAGCAGTACTTC
-	TRBV7-8	-	TRBJ2-7	CASSFMTKAYEQYF	TGTGCCAGCAGCTTTATGACTAAGGCCTACGAGCAGTACTTC
-	TRBV10-2	-	TRBJ1-1	CASSEPSRGEAFF	TGCGCCAGCAGTGAGCCGTCCCGGGGTGAAGCTTTCTTT
-	TRBV10-3	once	TRBJ2-7	CAISEFRSSYEQYF	TGTGCCATCAGTGAGTTTCGGTCATCCTACGAGCAGTACTTC